The subject of this entry is one T cell receptor beta chain. V lost 5 bases to trimming and J lost 1 base; unmatched junction nucleotides: 7. The germline CDR1 and CDR2 sequences are SGHTA and FQGNSA. The CDR3 totals 15 residues. The data are from a study of blood T cell repertoires in COVID-19. Study background: Whether acute or convalescent, the COVID-19 samples came from the United States, Italy and Spain. Nucleic acid was either cDNA or gDNA, and it came from T cells, B-cell-depleted T cells, or PBMCs.

As processed by the authors: By means of reference gene primer amplification, nucleated cell counts were estimated. TCRdb's table, derived via immunoSEQ multiplex PCR, lists solely in-frame clones and lacks some. V, J and clone size are taken as reported in that table, and D and trimming were inferred from the DNA itself. The repertoire includes about 210,000 clones, 82% of them detected once, and over 9.5% sits in the top ten. Material: peripheral blood. The chain has TRBV7-2 and TRBJ1-1, with 7 positions matching TRBD1. The clonotype originates from a woman in her forties with acute or convalescent COVID-19. CDR3 residues: CASSQVTGTNTEAFF. For the CDR3, the DNA is TGTGCCAGCAGCCAAGTGACAGGGACGAACACTGAAGCTTTCTTT.